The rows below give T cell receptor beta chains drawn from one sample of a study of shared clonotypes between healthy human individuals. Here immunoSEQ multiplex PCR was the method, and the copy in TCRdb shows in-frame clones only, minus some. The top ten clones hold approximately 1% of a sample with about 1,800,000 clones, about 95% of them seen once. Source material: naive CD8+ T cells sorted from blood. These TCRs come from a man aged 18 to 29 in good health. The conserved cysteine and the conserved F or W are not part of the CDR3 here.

cdr3_aa: ASSQDPGSYEQY
v_call: TRBV5-6

cdr3_aa: SVVGTGGLNTEAF
v_call: TRBV29-1

cdr3_aa: SVEAEPGANVLT
v_call: TRBV29-1

cdr3_aa: AWSKDTWAVETQY
v_call: TRBV30

cdr3_aa: SVVGLYGYT
v_call: TRBV29-1

cdr3_aa: ASSLVEGAVYSPLH
v_call: TRBV11-2

cdr3_aa: ASSPGQAAFYEQY
v_call: TRBV19

cdr3_aa: ASSMGPLVSQAF
v_call: TRBV19

cdr3_aa: ASSVDYGFQETQY
v_call: TRBV9

cdr3_aa: ASRNTIQGGEETQY
v_call: TRBV28

cdr3_aa: ASSGAGQF
v_call: TRBV19

cdr3_aa: ASSIEAGGSGNTIY
v_call: TRBV5-4

cdr3_aa: ASSLVASGSYEQY
v_call: TRBV13

cdr3_aa: ASSVGGIRGPDTQY
v_call: TRBV6-4

cdr3_aa: ASSQESAGNAQPQH
v_call: TRBV14

cdr3_aa: ASRLVGLAGAWDTQY
v_call: TRBV12-2

cdr3_aa: ASSLNVLRFDEQY
v_call: TRBV5-5

cdr3_aa: ASSQSPRSGGQETQY
v_call: TRBV16

cdr3_aa: ASSMGTSGREKQETQY
v_call: TRBV21-1

cdr3_aa: ASSINLAYGYT
v_call: TRBV19

cdr3_aa: ASSDRTGEAQLDEKLF
v_call: TRBV2

cdr3_aa: ASSPTGLGQPQH
v_call: TRBV28

cdr3_aa: ASSQGFARITGELF
v_call: TRBV4-1

cdr3_aa: ASALGGARETQY
v_call: TRBV27

cdr3_aa: ASSGSGSGSYEQY
v_call: TRBV13

cdr3_aa: ASSIFHRSGETQY
v_call: TRBV19

cdr3_aa: ASSYPARGGYEQY
v_call: TRBV7-9

cdr3_aa: ASSLDGQWVYEQY
v_call: TRBV7-2

cdr3_aa: ASSLRVGYEQY
v_call: TRBV7-7

cdr3_aa: ASSYSGQEGYGYT
v_call: TRBV6-5

cdr3_aa: ASSSYYDDGSYEQY
v_call: TRBV5-1

cdr3_aa: ASSYTGGAVIQETQY
v_call: TRBV7-9

cdr3_aa: ASSSDRVSNQPQH
v_call: TRBV7-9

cdr3_aa: ASSLGVNTEAF
v_call: TRBV5-5

cdr3_aa: ASSETEDIFGELF
v_call: TRBV4-3

cdr3_aa: ASSSDVFAYEQY
v_call: TRBV7-9

cdr3_aa: ASSIAGTEAF
v_call: TRBV19

cdr3_aa: ASTLVGGEQY
v_call: TRBV5-1

cdr3_aa: ATSRDQGTGVTDTQY
v_call: TRBV15

cdr3_aa: ASSVGGEDEQY
v_call: TRBV9

cdr3_aa: ASSLGPGTGLTGELF
v_call: TRBV11-2

cdr3_aa: ASSLGSGGRDEQY
v_call: TRBV5-4

cdr3_aa: ASSEYPSGAYEQY
v_call: TRBV6-1

cdr3_aa: ASSSRIGARAEAF
v_call: TRBV13

cdr3_aa: ASSLPYRLSTQY
v_call: TRBV7-9

cdr3_aa: ASSSLSYEQY
v_call: TRBV5-6

cdr3_aa: ASSSGGCSGYT
v_call: TRBV23-1

cdr3_aa: ASSVAGLPQETQY
v_call: TRBV25-1

cdr3_aa: ASSLSWTSGGSMY
v_call: TRBV27

cdr3_aa: ASSLVQAEGYNEQF
v_call: TRBV27

cdr3_aa: ASSFFGSNEKLF
v_call: TRBV28